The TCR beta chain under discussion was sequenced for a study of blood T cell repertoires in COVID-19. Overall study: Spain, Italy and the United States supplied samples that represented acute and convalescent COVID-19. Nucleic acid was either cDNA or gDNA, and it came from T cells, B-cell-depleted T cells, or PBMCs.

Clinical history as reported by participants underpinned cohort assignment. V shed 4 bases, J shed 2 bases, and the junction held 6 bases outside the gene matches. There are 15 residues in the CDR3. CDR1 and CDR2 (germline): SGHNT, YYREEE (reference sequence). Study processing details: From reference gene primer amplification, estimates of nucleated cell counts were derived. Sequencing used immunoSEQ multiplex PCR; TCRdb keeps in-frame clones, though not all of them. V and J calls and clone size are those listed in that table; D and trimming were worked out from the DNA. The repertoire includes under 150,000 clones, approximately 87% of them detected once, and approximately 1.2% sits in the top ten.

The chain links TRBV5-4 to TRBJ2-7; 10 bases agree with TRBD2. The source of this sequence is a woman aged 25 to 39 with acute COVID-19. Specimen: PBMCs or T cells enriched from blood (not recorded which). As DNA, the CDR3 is TGTGCCAGCAGCCCGGGAGGACTAGCGGCCTACGAGCAGTACTTC. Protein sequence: CASSPGGLAAYEQYF.